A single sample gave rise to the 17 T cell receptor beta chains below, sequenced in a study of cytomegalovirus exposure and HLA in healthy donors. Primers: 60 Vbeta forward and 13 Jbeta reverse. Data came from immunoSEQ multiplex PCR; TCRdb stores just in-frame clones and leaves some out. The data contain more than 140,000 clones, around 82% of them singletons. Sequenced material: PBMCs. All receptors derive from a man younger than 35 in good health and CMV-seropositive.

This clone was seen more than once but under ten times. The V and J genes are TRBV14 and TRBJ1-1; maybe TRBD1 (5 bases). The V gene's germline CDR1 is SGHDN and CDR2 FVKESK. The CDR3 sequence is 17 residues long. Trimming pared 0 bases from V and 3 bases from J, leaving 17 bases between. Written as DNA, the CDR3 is TGTGCCAGCAGCCAAGAGAGTCAGACAGAAATTGACACTGAAGCTTTCTTT. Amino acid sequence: CASSQESQTEIDTEAFF.

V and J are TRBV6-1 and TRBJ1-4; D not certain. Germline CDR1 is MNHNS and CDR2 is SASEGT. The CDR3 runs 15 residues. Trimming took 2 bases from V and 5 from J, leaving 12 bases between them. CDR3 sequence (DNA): TGTGCCAGCAGTGAACCCGGACTGGGGAATGAAAAACTGTTTTTT. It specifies CASSEPGLGNEKLFF.

CDR3: CASSLRLAGVDEQFF. CDR3 DNA sequence: TGTGCCAGCAGTTTAAGGCTAGCGGGAGTCGATGAGCAGTTCTTC. The rearrangement links TRBV28 to TRBJ2-1, with 10 bases that match TRBD2. The germline CDR1 and CDR2 sequences are MDHEN and SYDVKM. CDR3 length: 15 amino acids. V trimming: 2 bases; J trimming: 8 bases; junction bases outside the gene matches: 6.

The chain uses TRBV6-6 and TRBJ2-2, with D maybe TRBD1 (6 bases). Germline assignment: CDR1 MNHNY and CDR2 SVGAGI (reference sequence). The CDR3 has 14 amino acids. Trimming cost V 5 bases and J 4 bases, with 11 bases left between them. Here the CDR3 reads CASSQGQPTGELFF. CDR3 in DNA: TGTGCCAGCAGTCAGGGACAACCCACCGGGGAGCTGTTTTTT.

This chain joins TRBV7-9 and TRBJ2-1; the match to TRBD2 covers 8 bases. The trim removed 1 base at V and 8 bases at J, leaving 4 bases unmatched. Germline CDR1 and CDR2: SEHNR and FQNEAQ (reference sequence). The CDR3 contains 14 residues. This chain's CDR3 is CASSLGTAGDEQFF. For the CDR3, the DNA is TGTGCCAGCAGCTTAGGGACAGCGGGGGATGAGCAGTTCTTC.

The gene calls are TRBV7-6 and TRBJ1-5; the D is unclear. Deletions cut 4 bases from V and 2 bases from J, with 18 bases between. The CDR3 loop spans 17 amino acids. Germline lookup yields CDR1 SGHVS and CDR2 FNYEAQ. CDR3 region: CASSSMPAGRGNQPQHF. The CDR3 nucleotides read TGTGCCAGCAGCTCAATGCCCGCTGGGAGGGGCAATCAGCCCCAGCATTTT.

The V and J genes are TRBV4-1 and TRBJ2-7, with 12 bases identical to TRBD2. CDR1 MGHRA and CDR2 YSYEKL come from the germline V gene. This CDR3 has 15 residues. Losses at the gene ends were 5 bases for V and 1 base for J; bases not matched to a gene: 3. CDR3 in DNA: TGCGCCAGCAGCGAACTAGCGGGGGGTTCCTACGAGCAGTACTTC. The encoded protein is CASSELAGGSYEQYF.

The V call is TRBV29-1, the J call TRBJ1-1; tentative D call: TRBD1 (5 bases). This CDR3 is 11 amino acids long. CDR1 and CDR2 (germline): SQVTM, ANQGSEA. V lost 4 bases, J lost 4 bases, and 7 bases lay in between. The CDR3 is CSVAGSTEAFF. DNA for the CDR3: TGCAGCGTTGCAGGGTCCACTGAAGCTTTCTTT.

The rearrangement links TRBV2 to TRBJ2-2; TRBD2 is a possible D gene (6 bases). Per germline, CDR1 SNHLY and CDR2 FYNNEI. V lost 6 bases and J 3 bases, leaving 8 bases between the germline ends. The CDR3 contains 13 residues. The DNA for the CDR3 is TGTGCCAGCAGACTAGCAGACACCGGGGAGCTGTTTTTT. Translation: CASRLADTGELFF.

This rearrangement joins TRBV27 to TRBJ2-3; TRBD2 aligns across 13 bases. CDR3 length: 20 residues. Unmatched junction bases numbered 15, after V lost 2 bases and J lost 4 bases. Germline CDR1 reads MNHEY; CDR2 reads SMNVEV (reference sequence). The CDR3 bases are TGTGCCAGCAGTTTAGGCCCCCCGGGACTAGCGGGGACCCTGGCAGATACGCAGTATTTT. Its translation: CASSLGPPGLAGTLADTQYF.

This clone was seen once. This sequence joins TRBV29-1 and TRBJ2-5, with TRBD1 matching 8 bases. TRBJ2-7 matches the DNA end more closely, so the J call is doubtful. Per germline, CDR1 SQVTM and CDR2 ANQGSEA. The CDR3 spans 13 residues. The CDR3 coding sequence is TGCAGCGCCCTAGGGCAGGGGGCCCACGAGCAGTACTTC. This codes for CSALGQGAHEQYF.

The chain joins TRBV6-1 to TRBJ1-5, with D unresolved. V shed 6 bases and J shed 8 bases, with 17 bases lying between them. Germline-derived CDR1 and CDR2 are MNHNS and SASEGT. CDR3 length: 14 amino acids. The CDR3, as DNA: TGTGCCAGCAGCTCTCCGCGGGCCCGGGAGCCCCAGCATTTT. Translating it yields CASSSPRAREPQHF.

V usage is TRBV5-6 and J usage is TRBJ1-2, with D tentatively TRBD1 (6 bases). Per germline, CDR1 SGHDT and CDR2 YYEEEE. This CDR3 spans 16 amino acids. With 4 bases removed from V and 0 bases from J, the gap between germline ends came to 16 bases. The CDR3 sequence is CASSPWMGGPNYGYTF. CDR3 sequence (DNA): TGTGCCAGCAGCCCCTGGATGGGGGGGCCTAACTATGGCTACACCTTC.

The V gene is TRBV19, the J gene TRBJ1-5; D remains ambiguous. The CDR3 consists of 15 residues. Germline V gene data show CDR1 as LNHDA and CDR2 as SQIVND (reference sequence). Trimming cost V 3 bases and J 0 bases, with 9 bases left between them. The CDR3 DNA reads TGTGCCAGTAGTATGAGGCCCTATAGCAATCAGCCCCAGCATTTT. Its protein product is CASSMRPYSNQPQHF.

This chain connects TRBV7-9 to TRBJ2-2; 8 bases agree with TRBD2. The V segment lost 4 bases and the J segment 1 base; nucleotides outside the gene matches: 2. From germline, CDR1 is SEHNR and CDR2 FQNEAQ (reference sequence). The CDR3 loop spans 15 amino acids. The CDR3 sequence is CASSWTSLNTGELFF. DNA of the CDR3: TGTGCCAGCAGCTGGACTAGCTTGAACACCGGGGAGCTGTTTTTT.

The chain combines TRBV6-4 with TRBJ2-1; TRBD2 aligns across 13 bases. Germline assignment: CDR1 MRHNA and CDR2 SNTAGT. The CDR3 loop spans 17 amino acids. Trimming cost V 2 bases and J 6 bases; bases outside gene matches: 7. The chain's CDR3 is CASSDRTSGSSANEQFF. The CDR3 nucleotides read TGTGCCAGCAGTGACCGGACTAGCGGGAGTTCCGCCAATGAGCAGTTCTTC.

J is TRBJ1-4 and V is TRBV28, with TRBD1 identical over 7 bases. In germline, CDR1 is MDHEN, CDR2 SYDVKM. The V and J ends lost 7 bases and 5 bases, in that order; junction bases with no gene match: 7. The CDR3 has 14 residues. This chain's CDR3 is CASTQGERNEKLFF. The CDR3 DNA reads TGTGCCAGCACTCAGGGGGAAAGGAATGAAAAACTGTTTTTT.